These T cell receptor beta chains were read from a single sample in a study of human T cells and chemical hapten exposure. Using its own MiXCR run on the RACE reads, TCRdb lists one record per CDR3 protein. This sample has around 330,000 distinct CDR3 sequences, with about 5% found just once. The input for sequencing was whole blood, taken in connection with sensitization to the hapten diphenylcyclopropenone (DPC). All receptors derive from a woman aged 18-29 years with alopecia areata. Some clones in this sample may be carry-over from other donors' samples. Both conserved end residues are part of each CDR3. D genes are given only for firm matches. For some rows the clone size is stated as once, few or many, or as a class when expanded; others skip it.

D: TRBD1
size: many
V: TRBV12-3/TRBV12-4
J: TRBJ1-1
CDR3: CASFEQGATFEAFF
DNA: TGTGCCAGCTTTGAACAGGGGGCGACTTTTGAAGCTTTCTTT

D: TRBD2
size: .
V: TRBV24-1
J: TRBJ2-3
CDR3: CATSDPGLDQDTQYF
DNA: TGTGCCACCAGTGATCCAGGACTAGACCAAGATACGCAGTATTTT

D: TRBD1
size: .
V: TRBV10-2
J: TRBJ2-7
CDR3: CASSAGTGVSYEQYF
DNA: TGCGCCAGCAGCGCTGGGACAGGGGTCTCCTACGAGCAGTACTTC

D: TRBD2
size: .
V: TRBV7-2
J: TRBJ2-1
CDR3: CASSPSGGSSYNEQFF
DNA: TGTGCCAGCAGCCCCAGCGGGGGAAGCTCCTACAATGAGCAGTTCTTC

D: .
size: many
V: TRBV9
J: TRBJ2-7
CDR3: CASSPHPTRSYEQYF
DNA: TGTGCCAGCAGCCCCCACCCCACTAGGAGCTACGAGCAGTACTTC

D: .
size: few
V: TRBV7-6
J: TRBJ1-1
CDR3: CASSQGVPEAFF
DNA: TGTGCCAGCAGCCAAGGGGTCCCTGAAGCTTTCTTT

D: .
size: many
V: TRBV7-2
J: TRBJ2-1
CDR3: CASSVSSNPGPQFF
DNA: TGTGCCAGCAGCGTATCTTCCAATCCGGGACCGCAGTTCTTC

D: .
size: .
V: TRBV9
J: TRBJ2-6
CDR3: CASGPRSPGANVLTF
DNA: TGTGCCAGCGGACCAAGGAGCCCTGGGGCCAACGTCCTGACTTTC

D: .
size: few
V: TRBV28
J: TRBJ2-1
CDR3: CASSLSSLGAGYNEQFF
DNA: TGTGCCAGCAGTTTATCTTCTTTAGGGGCGGGCTACAATGAGCAGTTCTTC

D: .
size: .
V: TRBV2
J: TRBJ1-1
CDR3: CASVRGSNAEAFF
DNA: TGTGCCAGCGTACGGGGGTCGAACGCTGAAGCTTTCTTT

D: TRBD1
size: many
V: TRBV11-2
J: TRBJ2-3
CDR3: CASSGRTGGAGTDTQYF
DNA: TGTGCCAGCAGCGGAAGGACAGGGGGTGCGGGCACAGATACGCAGTATTTT

D: TRBD1
size: few
V: TRBV18
J: TRBJ1-3
CDR3: CASSLGQGDGNTIYF
DNA: TGTGCCAGCTCACTCGGACAGGGAGACGGAAACACCATATATTTT

D: .
size: few
V: TRBV6-6
J: TRBJ1-5
CDR3: CASSPTLRDQPQHF
DNA: TGTGCCAGCAGTCCCACCCTTCGGGACCAGCCCCAGCATTTT

D: TRBD2
size: .
V: TRBV7-3
J: TRBJ2-7
CDR3: CASSLITQRGSEQYF
DNA: TGTGCCAGCAGCTTAATTACCCAGCGGGGGAGTGAGCAGTACTTC

D: .
size: .
V: TRBV6-5
J: TRBJ1-1
CDR3: CASSYSPPGTPQAPTEAFF
DNA: TGTGCCAGCAGTTACTCGCCTCCCGGGACCCCTCAGGCTCCCACTGAAGCTTTCTTT

D: .
size: .
V: TRBV7-2
J: TRBJ1-4
CDR3: CASSLKGEKPFF
DNA: TGTGCCAGCAGCCTCAAGGGTGAAAAACCGTTTTTT

D: .
size: .
V: TRBV6-6
J: TRBJ1-3
CDR3: CASSYSTTERGNTIYF
DNA: TGTGCCAGCAGTTACTCGACAACAGAGCGAGGAAACACCATATATTTT

D: .
size: few
V: TRBV6-5
J: TRBJ2-7
CDR3: CATSRDGAYEQYF
DNA: TGTGCCACATCCCGGGACGGAGCCTACGAGCAGTACTTC

D: .
size: .
V: TRBV4-1
J: TRBJ1-1
CDR3: CASSQDGGGNTEAFF
DNA: TGCGCCAGCAGCCAAGATGGCGGGGGTAACACTGAAGCTTTCTTT

D: .
size: many
V: TRBV5-1
J: TRBJ2-5
CDR3: CASTPGVGETQYF
DNA: TGCGCCAGCACGCCGGGGGTAGGAGAGACCCAGTACTTC

D: .
size: .
V: TRBV5-1
J: TRBJ2-6
CDR3: CASSLAGSYSGANVLTF
DNA: TGCGCCAGCAGCTTGGCGGGCAGCTACTCTGGGGCCAACGTCCTGACTTTC

D: TRBD2
size: many
V: TRBV3-1
J: TRBJ2-3
CDR3: CASSLRLALGTDTQYF
DNA: TGTGCCAGCAGCCTGAGACTAGCGCTGGGCACAGATACGCAGTATTTT

D: .
size: few
V: TRBV18
J: TRBJ1-1
CDR3: CASSPPQGFGGEAFF
DNA: TGTGCCAGCTCACCACCCCAGGGATTCGGCGGTGAAGCTTTCTTT

D: .
size: many
V: TRBV2
J: TRBJ2-4
CDR3: CARSHQKVAKNIQYF
DNA: TGTGCCAGATCTCACCAAAAGGTAGCCAAAAACATTCAGTACTTC

D: .
size: .
V: TRBV28
J: TRBJ1-4
CDR3: CASSPFTVRKNEKLFF
DNA: TGTGCCAGCAGTCCCTTTACTGTCAGGAAAAATGAAAAACTGTTTTTT

D: .
size: .
V: TRBV6-2/TRBV6-3
J: TRBJ2-7
CDR3: CASSYNDGHEQYF
DNA: TGTGCCAGCAGTTATAATGACGGCCACGAGCAGTACTTC

D: TRBD1
size: few
V: TRBV24-1
J: TRBJ2-3
CDR3: CATSDRDRYTDTQYF
DNA: TGTGCCACCAGTGATAGGGACAGATACACAGATACGCAGTATTTT

D: .
size: many
V: TRBV6-5
J: TRBJ2-3
CDR3: CASSYRVHTDTQYF
DNA: TGTGCCAGCAGTTACAGAGTCCACACAGATACGCAGTATTTT

D: .
size: .
V: TRBV6-5
J: TRBJ1-3
CDR3: CASGRGFSGNTIYF
DNA: TGTGCCAGCGGCAGGGGATTCTCTGGAAACACCATATATTTT

D: .
size: many
V: TRBV12-3/TRBV12-4
J: TRBJ1-1
CDR3: CASSLEGGGTEAFF
DNA: TGTGCCAGCAGTTTAGAGGGCGGAGGCACTGAAGCTTTCTTT

D: TRBD1
size: .
V: TRBV20-1
J: TRBJ2-7
CDR3: CSARDPRQGDAYEQYF
DNA: TGCAGTGCTAGAGATCCTCGACAGGGGGACGCCTACGAGCAGTACTTC

D: .
size: .
V: TRBV5-1
J: TRBJ1-1
CDR3: CASSLDQGTTEAFF
DNA: TGCGCCAGCAGCTTGGACCAGGGGACCACTGAAGCTTTCTTT

D: .
size: many
V: TRBV10-2
J: TRBJ1-5
CDR3: CASSAEAGPQPQHF
DNA: TGCGCCAGCAGTGCCGAGGCAGGGCCTCAGCCCCAGCATTTT

D: TRBD1
size: many
V: TRBV7-9
J: TRBJ1-4
CDR3: CASSFGQEHRKLFF
DNA: TGTGCCAGCAGCTTCGGACAGGAGCATAGAAAACTGTTTTTT

D: TRBD2
size: few
V: TRBV7-2
J: TRBJ2-1
CDR3: CASSPVTGGNEQFF
DNA: TGTGCCAGCAGCCCAGTGACGGGGGGCAATGAGCAGTTCTTC

D: .
size: .
V: TRBV6-6
J: TRBJ1-5
CDR3: CASSYRTGDSNQPQHF
DNA: TGTGCCAGCAGTTACCGCACAGGAGATAGCAATCAGCCCCAGCATTTT

D: .
size: few
V: TRBV9
J: TRBJ2-1
CDR3: CASSRDPRGNNEQFF
DNA: TGTGCCAGCAGCCGTGACCCCCGGGGTAACAATGAGCAGTTCTTC

D: .
size: many
V: TRBV10-3
J: TRBJ2-1
CDR3: CAISDSRGGTSNEQFF
DNA: TGTGCCATCAGTGATTCGAGGGGGGGCACATCCAATGAGCAGTTCTTC

D: TRBD1
size: .
V: TRBV5-1
J: TRBJ1-4
CDR3: CASSVTGDEKLFF
DNA: TGCGCCAGCAGCGTGACAGGGGATGAAAAACTGTTTTTT

D: .
size: .
V: TRBV10-3
J: TRBJ2-5
CDR3: CAISEEGQETQYF
DNA: TGTGCCATCAGTGAGGAGGGTCAAGAGACCCAGTACTTC

D: TRBD1
size: few
V: TRBV6-6
J: TRBJ1-2
CDR3: CASSPNGDRGSLDGYTF
DNA: TGTGCCAGCAGTCCCAATGGGGACAGGGGTTCATTAGATGGCTACACCTTC

D: TRBD1
size: many
V: TRBV7-2
J: TRBJ1-5
CDR3: CASSLDARGNQPQHF
DNA: TGTGCCAGCAGCTTAGATGCCAGGGGGAATCAGCCCCAGCATTTT

D: .
size: many
V: TRBV20-1
J: TRBJ1-5
CDR3: CSARVVQDQPQHF
DNA: TGCAGTGCTAGAGTGGTTCAGGATCAGCCCCAGCATTTT

D: .
size: many
V: TRBV6-1
J: TRBJ1-5
CDR3: CASSESGEGQPQHF
DNA: TGTGCCAGCAGTGAGTCAGGGGAAGGGCAGCCCCAGCATTTT

D: .
size: .
V: TRBV10-2
J: TRBJ1-1
CDR3: CASSESIGANTEAFF
DNA: TGCGCCAGCAGTGAGTCGATCGGGGCGAACACTGAAGCTTTCTTT

D: .
size: few
V: TRBV6-2/TRBV6-3
J: TRBJ2-3
CDR3: CASSYAYYTDTQYF
DNA: TGTGCCAGCAGTTACGCGTATTACACAGATACGCAGTATTTT

D: TRBD2
size: .
V: TRBV7-2
J: TRBJ2-1
CDR3: CASSPTGLAGRNEQFF
DNA: TGTGCCAGCAGCCCGACAGGACTAGCGGGACGCAATGAGCAGTTCTTC